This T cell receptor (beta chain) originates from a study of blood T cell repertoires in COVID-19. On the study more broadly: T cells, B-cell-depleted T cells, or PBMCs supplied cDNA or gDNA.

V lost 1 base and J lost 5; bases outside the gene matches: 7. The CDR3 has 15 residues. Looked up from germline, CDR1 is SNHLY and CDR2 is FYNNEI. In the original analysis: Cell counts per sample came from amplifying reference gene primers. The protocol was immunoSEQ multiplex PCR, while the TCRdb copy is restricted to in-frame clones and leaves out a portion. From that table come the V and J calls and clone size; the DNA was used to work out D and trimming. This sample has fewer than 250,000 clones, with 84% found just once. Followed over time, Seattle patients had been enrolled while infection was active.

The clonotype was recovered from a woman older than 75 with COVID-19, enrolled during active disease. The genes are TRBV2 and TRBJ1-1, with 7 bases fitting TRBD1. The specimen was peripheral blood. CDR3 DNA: TGTGCCAGCAGTGAAGAGACAGGGTTCACGACTGAAGCTTTCTTT. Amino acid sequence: CASSEETGFTTEAFF.